The next 8 T cell receptor beta chains were all read from a single sample in a study of blood T cells in healthy people across ages. It was with a sample-barcoded 5' primer and a J-beta primer mix that a second PCR of roughly 7 to 12 cycles was run. MiXCR, run by TCRdb on the 5' RACE reads, gives a single entry per CDR3 protein. The table records some 1.7 million distinct CDR3 sequences, approximately 30% of them present only once. The sequenced material came from blood. The receptors were sampled from a woman aged 30 to 39 in good health.

This clonotype was detected a few times. The V call is TRBV5-5, the J call TRBJ2-7; D tentatively reads TRBD1 or TRBD2 (5 bases each). V lost 3 bases and J 0 bases, leaving 16 bases between the germline ends. Germline V gene data show CDR1 as SGHKS and CDR2 as YYEKEE (reference sequence). The CDR3 length is 16 residues. Here the CDR3 DNA reads TGTGCCAGCAGCTCGGGACCAACCACCAGCTCCTACGAGCAGTACTTC. Translated: CASSSGPTTSSYEQYF.

Only one count was recorded for this clonotype. The V call is TRBV24-1, the J call TRBJ2-7; TRBD2 might be the D (6 bases). This CDR3 spans 15 amino acids. CDR1 KGHDR and CDR2 SFDVKD come from the germline V gene. Trimming took off 10 bases at V and 3 bases at J, with 21 bases between the two ends. The CDR3 DNA sequence: TGTGCCACTCGGAGCGGGCCAATCTTACGCTACGAGCAGTACTTC. The encoded protein is CATRSGPILRYEQYF.

This chain links TRBV20-1 with TRBJ1-4; D not resolved. Trimming cost V 3 bases and J 7 bases, with 12 bases left between them. This CDR3 has 13 amino acids. The germline gives CDR1 DFQATT, CDR2 SNEGSKA (reference sequence). This CDR3 is CSARGSRGEKLFF. The DNA for the CDR3 is TGCAGTGCTAGGGGTAGCCGGGGTGAAAAACTGTTTTTT.

This sequence joins TRBV2 and TRBJ2-1; D perhaps matches TRBD2 (5 bases). This CDR3 comprises 16 residues. Germline assignment: CDR1 SNHLY and CDR2 FYNNEI. V lost 6 bases and J lost 2, with 17 bases in between. In nucleotides, the CDR3 is TGTGCCAGCAGGGATATGAGCGGAAAAGCCTACAATGAGCAGTTCTTC. Its protein product is CASRDMSGKAYNEQFF.

The rearrangement links TRBV6-1 to TRBJ2-1; 10 bases are a match to TRBD2. The J segment lost 13 bases and the V segment lost 6 bases, leaving 9 bases of the junction unmatched. Germline V gives CDR1 MNHNS, CDR2 SASEGT. This CDR3 spans 13 amino acids. CDR3 protein: CASRNPTSGFQFF. In DNA form, the CDR3 reads TGTGCCAGCAGGAACCCGACTAGCGGGTTTCAGTTCTTC.

A note on this clonotype: An end of the junction does not agree with germline; a read error may underlie this. The CDR3 loop reads CSARVAGIQPRHF. The CDR3, as DNA: TGCAGTGCTAGAGTGGCGGGGATTCAGCCCCGGCATTTT. The genes are TRBV20-1 and TRBJ1-5; D is undetermined. The length of the CDR3 is 13 residues. The germline CDR1 and CDR2 sequences are DFQATT and SNEGSKA (reference sequence).

The gene calls are TRBV20-1 and TRBJ2-5; TRBD1 matches 11 bases. The DNA end lines up better with TRBJ2-7; the J call may be wrong. CDR3 length: 13 amino acids. Looked up from germline, CDR1 is DFQATT and CDR2 is SNEGSKA (reference sequence). CDR3 sequence: CSARGTGGLEQYF. Written as DNA, the CDR3 is TGCAGTGCGAGGGGGACAGGGGGTCTCGAGCAGTACTTC.

This clonotype was seen only a few times. At one end the junction does not follow the germline gene, possibly because of a read error. The chain has TRBV20-1 and TRBJ2-7; the D gene is possibly TRBD2 (5 bases). The CDR3 length is 14 residues. CDR1 is DFQATT, CDR2 SNEGSKA, per germline (reference sequence). Written as DNA, the CDR3 is TGCAATGCTGGAGTACTAGGGATGAATTACGAGCAGTACTTC. Translating gives CNAGVLGMNYEQYF.